The source of this T cell receptor beta chain is a study of regulatory and conventional T cells in RAG deficiency. Points from the study as a whole: RAG-deficient patients showed markedly lower Shannon entropy and higher Simpson indices than control T-cell subsets. Patient subsets had shorter CDR3s; Omenn Treg-Tconv overlap exceeded 85%. In Omenn syndrome, sorted "Tregs" may be peripherally activated cells.

The CDR3 runs to 14 residues. V shed 10 bases and J 1 base; nucleotides not matched to a gene: 4. The germline V gene encodes CDR1 SNHLY and CDR2 FYNNEI. Genomic DNA came from blood conventional CD4+ T cells gated CD25-low CD127-high. Comments on this clone: As yet, its antigen is unknown.

Generated by immunoSEQ multiplex PCR, the TCRdb table keeps only in-frame clones and is missing some. This table has roughly 29,000 clones, roughly 95% appearing once. A further study also used this sample, focusing on regulatory T cells. That paper adds: The primer mix had 52 TRBV and 13 TRBJ primers. Regulatory T cells showed the strongest V-J pair restriction and V/J gene skewing among patient repertoires.

The J gene is TRBJ2-2, the V gene TRBV2; 9 nucleotides line up with TRBD2. The sample was CD25- CD4+ T cells sorted from blood. This receptor was obtained from a human donor in good health. CDR3 in amino acids: CATSGEMNTGELFF. The CDR3 DNA reads as TGTGCCACTAGCGGGGAAATGAACACCGGGGAGCTGTTTTTT. Using reference TRBV2 and TRBJ2-2 for the parts outside the CDR3, the full variable domain is EPEVTQTPSHQVTQMGQEVILRCVPISNHLYFYWYRQILGQKVEFLVSFYNNEISEKSEIFDDQFSVERPDGSNFTLKIRSTKLEDSAMYFCATSGEMNTGELFFGEGSRLTVL.